The 21 T cell receptor beta chains below were found in one sample sequenced in a study of early T cells in non-severe SARS-CoV-2 infection. TCRdb reprocessed the 5' RACE reads with MiXCR, giving one entry per CDR3 protein. The sample lists over 25,000 distinct CDR3 sequences, approximately 7% occurring once. The source material was whole blood. These TCRs come from an adult who was a healthcare worker with PCR-confirmed SARS-CoV-2 infection or an uninfected control (not recorded which).

The sample holds many counts of this clonotype. The chain recombines TRBV20-1 with TRBJ1-1; the D gene is possibly TRBD1 (5 bases). V dropped 0 bases and J dropped 9 bases, with 14 bases sitting between them. CDR1 is DFQATT, CDR2 SNEGSKA, per germline (reference sequence). The CDR3 is 13 residues long. Here the CDR3 reads CSARETFEGKAFF. The CDR3 region has the DNA TGCAGTGCTAGAGAGACCTTCGAGGGGAAAGCTTTCTTT.

J is TRBJ2-1 and V is TRBV7-9; D tentatively fits TRBD1 or TRBD2 (5 bases each). The V and J ends lost 3 bases and 12 bases respectively, with 12 bases between them. CDR3 length equals 12 residues. CDR1 is SEHNR, CDR2 FQNEAQ, per germline (reference sequence). The CDR3 protein is CASSFAEGRQFF. CDR3 in DNA: TGTGCCAGCAGCTTTGCTGAGGGACGGCAGTTCTTC.

In its sample, this clonotype was seen many times. The chain carries TRBV28 and TRBJ2-7, with D uncertain. V was shortened by 2 bases and J by 8 bases, with 16 bases between the two germline ends. The CDR3 is 14 residues long. CDR1 is MDHEN, CDR2 SYDVKM, per germline. CDR3 coding DNA: TGTGCCAGCAGTTTAAGACACCCTCAGGCCAAGCAGTACTTC. Translated: CASSLRHPQAKQYF.

This clonotype was observed at least ten times. V and J are TRBV27 and TRBJ1-1; 10 positions match TRBD1. The CDR3 is made up of 15 amino acids. Unmatched junction bases numbered 3, after V lost 5 bases and J lost 0 bases. The germline V gene has CDR1 MNHEY and CDR2 SMNVEV (reference sequence). As DNA, the CDR3 is TGTGCCAGCAGTGACAGGGGGCTAGTGAACACTGAAGCTTTCTTT. This gives the protein CASSDRGLVNTEAFF.

This clonotype was recorded many times. The V call is TRBV2, the J call TRBJ2-1; possible D gene TRBD1, 5 bases. The length of the CDR3 is 13 residues. V was trimmed by 7 bases and J by 3 bases, leaving 10 bases between them. Germline CDR1 SNHLY, CDR2 FYNNEI. DNA of the CDR3: TGTGCCAGCACCCTGGGGCGCTACAATGAGCAGTTCTTC. This gives the protein CASTLGRYNEQFF.

The chain uses TRBV6-1 and TRBJ1-6; 7 bases match TRBD1. CDR1 MNHNS and CDR2 SASEGT come from the germline V gene. With 2 bases clipped from V and 2 bases from J, the junction kept 21 bases outside the gene matches. CDR3 length: 22 amino acids. Here the CDR3 reads CASSEREGEQGTLTPYNSPLHF. In DNA form, the CDR3 reads TGTGCCAGCAGTGAAAGGGAGGGAGAACAGGGGACATTAACCCCCTATAATTCACCCCTCCACTTT.

This clonotype was recorded at least ten times. The chain joins TRBV19 to TRBJ2-1, with 12 bases matching TRBD2. The CDR3 has 15 amino acids. Germline trimming cut 5 bases from V and 5 bases from J; bases unmatched to any gene: 4. The germline V gene encodes CDR1 LNHDA and CDR2 SQIVND (reference sequence). The DNA for the CDR3 is TGTGCCAGTAGTGAGGCTAGCGGGAGGGACAATGAGCAGTTCTTC. Amino acid sequence: CASSEASGRDNEQFF.

There are many counts of this clonotype. The V call is TRBV24-1, the J call TRBJ2-2; TRBD1 might be the D (5 bases). Germline V gene lookup returns CDR1 KGHDR and CDR2 SFDVKD. The ends were cut back, 1 base at V and 1 base at J, with 12 bases in the middle. The length of the CDR3 is 17 residues. CDR3 residues: CATSDFPDTGNTGELFF. In nucleotides, the CDR3 is TGTGCCACCAGTGATTTCCCGGATACAGGGAACACCGGGGAGCTGTTTTTT.

The chain couples TRBV21-1 to TRBJ2-7; the table's D call, TRBD1, was not checked against the DNA. TRBV21-1 represents a pseudogene. This CDR3 region has 15 residues. The CDR3 here is CASSKPGTGLSEQYF. The CDR3 nucleotides read TGTGCCAGCAGCAAACCAGGGACAGGACTCTCCGAGCAGTACTTC.

In its sample, this clonotype is medium-sized. The chain joins TRBV18 to TRBJ2-1; tentatively, D is TRBD2 (7 bases). Per the germline V gene, CDR1 is KGHSH and CDR2 is LQKENI. Trimming left V 3 bases short and J 9 bases short, with 21 bases between. CDR3 size: 16 residues. The CDR3 coding sequence is TGTGCCAGCTCACCCCGTGCAGGGGCGGGAGAGGGTGAGCAGTTCTTC. Its translation: CASSPRAGAGEGEQFF.

This clonotype was observed many times. This chain links TRBV6-2 or TRBV6-3 with TRBJ2-3; 7 nucleotides line up with TRBD2. There are 14 residues in the CDR3. Germline V gives CDR1 MNHEY, CDR2 SVGEGT. Germline trimming cut 5 bases from V and 0 bases from J; bases unmatched to any gene: 2. The CDR3 DNA follows: TGTGCCAGCAGTCCTAGCGGAAGCACAGATACGCAGTATTTT. This codes for CASSPSGSTDTQYF.

The chain recombines TRBV5-1 with TRBJ2-3; no definite D call. The CDR3 has 14 amino acids. Germline CDR1 is SGHRS and CDR2 is YFSETQ. Trimming pared 0 bases from V and 2 bases from J, leaving 7 bases between. The CDR3 spells CASSLDPSTDTQYF. The CDR3 nucleotides read TGCGCCAGCAGCTTGGACCCCTCCACAGATACGCAGTATTTT.

This clonotype was found many times. CDR3: CAISVGTGRTEAFF. The CDR3 DNA sequence: TGTGCCATCAGTGTTGGGACAGGGAGGACTGAAGCTTTCTTT. V is TRBV10-3 and J is TRBJ1-1; 9 bases align to TRBD1. Per the germline V gene, CDR1 is ENHRY and CDR2 is SYGVKD. This CDR3 has 14 amino acids. V trimming: 4 bases; J trimming: 5 bases; junction bases outside the gene matches: 5.

CDR3 protein: CSAGAQGANTGELFF. CDR3 bases: TGCAGTGCTGGCGCGCAGGGGGCGAACACCGGGGAGCTGTTTTTT. The chain has TRBV20-1 and TRBJ2-2; 7 bases fit TRBD1. The CDR3 loop spans 15 amino acids. Looked up from germline, CDR1 is DFQATT and CDR2 is SNEGSKA (reference sequence). V lost 5 bases, J lost 0 bases, and 6 bases stayed unmatched.

This clonotype was seen many times. CDR3 nucleotide sequence: TGTGCCAGCTCACCGCAGGGGACGAACACTGAAGCTTTCTTT. Translation gives CASSPQGTNTEAFF. V gene TRBV18 combines with J gene TRBJ1-1; a possible D gene is TRBD1 (6 bases). Trimming removed 3 bases at V and 1 base at J, with 9 bases between. CDR1 and CDR2 (germline): KGHSH, LQKENI. The CDR3 contains 14 residues.

This clonotype was recorded a few times. The chain employs TRBV4-1 and TRBJ1-2, with a possible D match to TRBD1 (5 bases). The CDR3 has 18 residues. CDR1 and CDR2 from the germline V gene are MGHRA and YSYEKL. Trimming removed 5 bases from V and 4 bases from J, with 26 bases in between. The CDR3, as DNA: TGCGCCAGCAGCGCAAGATCAGTCCTACGAGACAGCCTCTATGGCTACACCTTC. The encoded protein is CASSARSVLRDSLYGYTF.

This clonotype was recorded at least ten times. The chain links TRBV21-1 to TRBJ2-7. TRBV21-1 is marked as a pseudogene. The CDR3 runs to 11 residues. The CDR3 bases are TGTGCCAGCAGCAAAGACTACGAGCAGTACTTC. Its protein is CASSKDYEQYF.

This clonotype was found a few times. The chain has TRBV3-2 and TRBJ2-1; the table names TRBD2, a call not compared with the DNA. TRBV3-2 is a known pseudogene. The CDR3 extends over 16 amino acids. The CDR3 reads CASSPGATSGYNEQFF. The CDR3 DNA reads TGTGCCAGCAGCCCTGGGGCGACTAGCGGCTACAATGAGCAGTTCTTC.

Ten or more counts support this clonotype. The chain combines TRBV7-3 with TRBJ2-5, with TRBD2 identical over 8 bases. The length of the CDR3 is 16 residues. Unmatched junction bases numbered 13, after V lost 5 bases and J lost 5 bases. CDR1 is SGHTA, CDR2 FQGTGA, per germline. This CDR3 reads CASSPGTSAKGETQYF. The CDR3 region has the DNA TGTGCCAGCAGCCCAGGGACTAGTGCAAAAGGGGAGACCCAGTACTTC.

For the CDR3, the DNA is TGTGCCTGCGCCCTGGGGGGACAGCCCCAGCATTTT. Translation: CACALGGQPQHF. This sequence joins TRBV30 and TRBJ1-5; maybe TRBD1 (5 bases). Germline V gene sequence: CDR1 GTSNPN, CDR2 SVGIG (reference sequence). The CDR3 length is 12 residues. V lost 6 bases, J lost 7 bases, and 13 bases lay in between.

This clonotype has ten or more counts. The gene calls are TRBV6-5 and TRBJ2-6; D is unresolved. Trimming shortened V by 0 bases and J by 3 bases, and 9 bases separated the two germline ends. The CDR3 totals 16 residues. The germline V gene has CDR1 MNHEY and CDR2 SVGAGI. CDR3 residues: CASSYSTLYGANVLTF. The CDR3 DNA is TGTGCCAGCAGTTACTCGACCCTCTATGGGGCCAACGTCCTGACTTTC.